The clone carrying this TCR beta chain was seen many times. The antigen is not known. The data derive from a study of CD8 T cells in ankylosing spondylitis. Findings and limits, study-wide: CD8+ by phenotype, disease-linked clones were relatively rare in peripheral blood. Blood of patients with ankylosing spondylitis appeared to be characterized by a TCR beta motif of fewer than 10 highly homologous variants. Clones linked to disease were reported to show significant enrichment in matched ankylosing spondylitis synovial fluid.

The ends were cut back, 2 bases at V and 12 bases at J, with 17 bases in the middle. The V gene's germline CDR1 is MDHEN and CDR2 SYDVKM. This CDR3 is built from 13 residues. Libraries for TCR beta were made by quantitative 5'-RACE with molecular barcodes. TCRdb re-called the 5' RACE reads with MiXCR, one entry per CDR3 protein. The sample yields roughly 120,000 distinct CDR3 sequences, 7% seen once. The TCR sequence derives from a male donor with ankylosing spondylitis or in good health (not recorded which). Sequencing input: blood, either unsorted or a sorted T cell fraction (not recorded which). The V gene is TRBV28, the J gene TRBJ2-7; weak D call: TRBD1 (6 bases). CDR3 in amino acids: CASSLRGSDSLYF. The CDR3 DNA reads TGTGCCAGCAGTTTAAGGGGGTCTGATTCGTTGTACTTC.